The 16 T cell receptor beta chains below were found in one sample sequenced in a study of CD8+CD57+ T cells in acquired aplastic anemia. An expansion of CD8+CD57+ cells by flow cytometry had been shown in patients chosen for sequencing. Profiling that covered TCR beta VDJ and CDR3 relied on genomic DNA as its template. TCRdb processed the reads anew with MiXCR; each CDR3 protein has one entry. Of about 180,000 distinct CDR3 sequences listed, 48% were seen once; the top ten hold roughly 13%. Sample: sorted CD4+, CD8+, or CD8+CD57+ T cells (not recorded which) from PBMCs. The receptors were sampled from a human donor with aplastic anemia.

Comment on this clonotype: The germline gene is not matched at one end of the junction; a read error may be the cause. The chain is built from TRBV10-3 and TRBJ2-2; possible D gene TRBD1, 5 bases. Germline V gives CDR1 ENHRY, CDR2 SYGVKD. The CDR3 spans 14 residues. The CDR3 is CASSLTQGTGELFF. CDR3 coding DNA: TGTGCCAGCAGTCTCACTCAGGGTACCGGGGAGCTGTTTTTT.

This clonotype has ten or more counts. This chain connects TRBV9 to TRBJ1-6, with 11 bases identical to TRBD1. V lost 3 bases to trimming and J lost 9 bases; unmatched junction nucleotides: 8. This CDR3 is built from 16 residues. The germline CDR1 and CDR2 sequences are SGDLS and YYNGEE. The CDR3 DNA sequence: TGTGCCAGCAGCGCAAGGGGGACAGGGGGGACTTCACCCCTCCACTTT. Translating it yields CASSARGTGGTSPLHF.

The chain uses TRBV11-1 and TRBJ1-4, with D perhaps matching TRBD1 (5 bases). Trimming removed 4 bases from V and 8 bases from J, with 17 bases in between. Germline-derived CDR1 and CDR2 are SGHAT and FQDESV (reference sequence). This CDR3 region has 15 residues. CDR3 bases: TGTGCCAGCAGCTACTACCCGGGACGGGGGGAAAAACTGTTTTTT. Translation: CASSYYPGRGEKLFF.

The sample holds many counts of this clonotype. The V call is TRBV4-2, the J call TRBJ1-6; D unresolved. This CDR3 spans 18 amino acids. CDR1 LGHNA and CDR2 YNFKEQ come from the germline V gene. The V and J ends lost 5 bases and 7 bases respectively, with 24 bases between them. The DNA for the CDR3 is TGTGCCAGCAGCGGTGTCGGCCTACAATATCGGGGAAATTCACCCCTCCACTTT. Amino acids: CASSGVGLQYRGNSPLHF.

The rearrangement links TRBV24-1 to TRBJ2-3; the D gene is possibly TRBD1 (6 bases). The CDR3 is 15 amino acids. Looked up from germline, CDR1 is KGHDR and CDR2 is SFDVKD. V was clipped by 5 bases and J by 2 bases, with 13 bases between them. The CDR3: CATSAVMGATDTQYF. The CDR3 DNA reads as TGTGCCACCAGTGCCGTTATGGGGGCCACAGATACGCAGTATTTT.

This chain connects TRBV19 to TRBJ2-7; 10 bases are a match to TRBD2. The CDR3 is 14 residues long. CDR1 and CDR2 (germline): LNHDA, SQIVND (reference sequence). The V gene end was trimmed by 6 bases and the J gene end by 6 bases; junction bases not matched to a gene: 8. In nucleotides, the CDR3 is TGTGCCAGTAGGCCAGCGGGAGGGCCTAGCGAGCAGTACTTC. Amino acids: CASRPAGGPSEQYF.

There are a few counts of this clonotype. V is TRBV10-2 and J is TRBJ2-7; 7 positions match TRBD1. V was clipped by 6 bases and J by 6 bases; unmatched bases: 5. The V gene's germline CDR1 is WSHSY and CDR2 SAAADI. CDR3 size: 12 residues. The CDR3: CASSTTGSEQYF. The CDR3 DNA follows: TGCGCCAGCAGCACGACAGGGAGCGAGCAGTACTTC.

The chain joins TRBV10-3 to TRBJ2-2; D uncertain. The CDR3 loop spans 16 amino acids. Trimming cost V 8 bases and J 7 bases, with 23 bases left between them. In germline, CDR1 is ENHRY, CDR2 SYGVKD. CDR3 residues: CAIASDRLSLVGELFF. For the CDR3, the DNA is TGTGCCATCGCGAGTGATAGACTGTCGCTCGTCGGGGAGCTGTTTTTT.

This chain connects TRBV3-1 to TRBJ1-2; D is unclear. Germline V lookup: CDR1 LGHDT, CDR2 YNNKEL (reference sequence). The V gene lost 1 base and the J gene lost 3 bases, with 9 bases spanning the gap. The CDR3 is 14 residues long. The CDR3 protein is CASSQVGRYYGYTF. CDR3 nucleotide sequence: TGTGCCAGCAGCCAAGTAGGGAGATACTATGGCTACACCTTC.

This clonotype was counted at least ten times. This chain joins TRBV5-1 and TRBJ1-5; TRBD1 is a possible D gene (6 bases). V was shortened by 1 base and J by 7 bases, with 15 bases between the two germline ends. The CDR3 contains 15 residues. Germline values: CDR1 SGHRS, CDR2 YFSETQ. The CDR3 sequence is CASSLTGTSGQPQHF. CDR3 nucleotide sequence: TGCGCCAGCAGCTTGACAGGGACCTCTGGACAGCCCCAGCATTTT.

The chain uses TRBV19 and TRBJ2-5; no firm D call. V dropped 1 base and J dropped 1 base, with 1 base sitting between them. The germline V gene encodes CDR1 LNHDA and CDR2 SQIVND (reference sequence). The length of the CDR3 is 12 residues. The CDR3 DNA reads TGTGCCAGTAGTATAGGCCAAGAGACCCAGTACTTC. This gives the protein CASSIGQETQYF. The whole variable domain, filled in from reference TRBV19 and TRBJ2-5, reads DGGITQSPKYLFRKEGQNVTLSCEQNLNHDAMYWYRQDPGQGLRLIYYSQIVNDFQKGDIAEGYSVSREKKESFPLTVTSAQKNPTAFYLCASSIGQETQYFGPGTRLLVL.

This clonotype was counted once. This chain uses TRBV2 with TRBJ2-1; no clear D. Per the germline V gene, CDR1 is SNHLY and CDR2 is FYNNEI. The CDR3 contains 12 residues. V lost 7 bases, J lost 6 bases, and 10 bases lay in between. The CDR3 reads CASTVATNEQFF. For the CDR3, the DNA is TGTGCCAGCACCGTGGCTACCAATGAGCAGTTCTTC.

V and J are TRBV10-3 and TRBJ1-4; D is undetermined. Between the trimmed V and J ends, which lost 4 bases and 7 bases, there was a span of 19 bases. The germline gives CDR1 ENHRY, CDR2 SYGVKD. The CDR3 spans 16 residues. CDR3 nucleotides: TGTGCCATCAGTGGCCGTAAGGGTGGGTTGGGTGAAAAACTGTTTTTT. It translates to CAISGRKGGLGEKLFF.

In this sample, this clonotype turned up a few times. This chain links TRBV20-1 with TRBJ2-1; the D is unclear. The V and J ends lost 3 bases and 12 bases respectively, with 9 bases between them. Germline CDR1 reads DFQATT; CDR2 reads SNEGSKA (reference sequence). The CDR3 totals 10 residues. CDR3 loop: CSASGHWQFF. CDR3 coding DNA: TGCAGTGCTAGCGGCCACTGGCAGTTCTTC.

The V gene is TRBV20-1, the J gene TRBJ2-3, with D possibly called TRBD1 or TRBD2 (5 bases each). This CDR3 region has 12 residues. The ends were cut back, 1 base at V and 4 bases at J, with 6 bases in the middle. Per the germline V gene, CDR1 is DFQATT and CDR2 is SNEGSKA (reference sequence). The CDR3 DNA follows: TGCAGTGCTAGAGGAGGGGCAGATACGCAGTATTTT. Encoded protein: CSARGGADTQYF.

In its sample, this clonotype was seen many times. The chain is built from TRBV5-5 and TRBJ1-2; perhaps TRBD1 as D (5 bases). CDR1 is SGHKS and CDR2 is YYEKEE in the germline V gene (reference sequence). Deletions cut 0 bases from V and 1 base from J, with 10 bases between. The CDR3 totals 15 residues. The CDR3, as DNA: TGTGCCAGCAGCTTGGACCCTGACAGTAACTATGGCTACACCTTC. It yields the protein CASSLDPDSNYGYTF.